Following are 13 T cell receptor beta chains from one sample sequenced in a study of patients and donors after allogeneic stem cell transplantation. TCRdb re-analysed the RT-PCR reads in MiXCR, keeping a single row per CDR3 protein. The table includes about 960,000 distinct CDR3 sequences, more than 15% detected once. The sequencing input was blood, either unsorted or a sorted T cell fraction (not recorded which). The source of these receptors is a human donor who was either an allogeneic HSCT recipient or a stem cell or donor lymphocyte infusion donor (not recorded which). It is not recorded whose cells these are; they may come from a transplant donor.

There are a few counts of this clonotype. This chain uses TRBV5-1 with TRBJ1-5, with D possibly being TRBD1 (5 bases). V was cut by 0 bases and J by 7 bases, with 14 bases left in between. The CDR3 sequence is 15 residues long. Germline V gives CDR1 SGHRS, CDR2 YFSETQ. The CDR3 sequence: CASSLGSGWDQPQHF. In DNA, the CDR3 is TGCGCCAGCAGCTTGGGATCCGGGTGGGACCAGCCCCAGCATTTT.

This chain uses TRBV6-5 with TRBJ2-1, with 7 bases aligning to TRBD2. Germline loops: CDR1 MNHEY, CDR2 SVGAGI. Losses at the gene ends were 0 bases for V and 14 bases for J; bases not matched to a gene: 10. The CDR3 sequence is 14 residues long. CDR3 sequence (DNA): TGTGCCAGCAGTTACTCGACCCTAGCGGTAGTTGAGTTCTTC. It codes for CASSYSTLAVVEFF.

This clonotype was counted only a few times. This chain joins TRBV7-3 and TRBJ2-1; 9 bases fit TRBD2. V shed 1 base, J shed 6 bases, and the junction held 1 base outside the gene matches. CDR3 length equals 14 residues. Germline CDR1 reads SGHTA; CDR2 reads FQGTGA. DNA of the CDR3: TGTGCCAGCAGCTTAATGACTAGCGGCAATGAGCAGTTCTTC. It codes for CASSLMTSGNEQFF.

The table lists this clonotype with a few counts. This chain links TRBV6-6 with TRBJ2-1; D unclear. This CDR3 has 12 residues. Germline assignment: CDR1 MNHNY and CDR2 SVGAGI (reference sequence). V was cut by 7 bases and J by 8 bases, with 12 bases left in between. The CDR3 region has the DNA TGTGCCAGCACCCCGAGCGAGTATGAGCAGTTCTTC. It yields the protein CASTPSEYEQFF.

This clonotype was observed a few times. V and J are TRBV24-1 and TRBJ1-2, with 8 positions matching TRBD1. CDR3 size: 15 residues. After removal of 3 bases from V and 2 bases from J, the junction contained 4 bases not matched to a gene. CDR1 is KGHDR and CDR2 is SFDVKD in the germline V gene. DNA for the CDR3: TGTGCCACCAGTGATCCCCGGACAGGGAACTATGGCTACACCTTC. It specifies CATSDPRTGNYGYTF.

V and J are TRBV6-4 and TRBJ2-7, with D uncertain. Germline-derived CDR1 and CDR2 are MRHNA and SNTAGT. The V end was cut by 1 base, the J end by 0 bases, with 10 bases between. The CDR3 runs to 15 residues. The CDR3 region has the DNA TGTGCCAGCAGTGACTATTACCCGGGCTCCTACGAGCAGTACTTC. Its translation is CASSDYYPGSYEQYF.

Many counts were recorded for this clonotype. This chain uses TRBV5-1 with TRBJ2-5; D call uncertain. V was cut by 3 bases and J by 0 bases, with 6 bases left in between. Germline V gene data show CDR1 as SGHRS and CDR2 as YFSETQ. This CDR3 has 13 residues. The DNA for the CDR3 is TGCGCCAGCAGCTCAGCGTACCAAGAGACCCAGTACTTC. As protein: CASSSAYQETQYF.

The chain has TRBV12-3 or TRBV12-4 and TRBJ1-2; maybe TRBD1 (5 bases). The CDR3 covers 16 residues. Trimming shortened V by 3 bases and J by 0 bases, and 14 bases separated the two germline ends. The CDR3 coding sequence is TGTGCCAGCAGTTTTAGACAGTCCTCATCTAACTATGGCTACACCTTC. Its protein is CASSFRQSSSNYGYTF.

CDR3 amino acids: CASSEARLGHRKTDTQYF. Here the CDR3 DNA reads TGTGCCAGCAGTGAAGCGCGGTTGGGACACCGAAAGACAGATACGCAGTATTTT. V is TRBV2 and J is TRBJ2-3; the D gene is possibly TRBD1 (6 bases). Germline V CDR1 and CDR2: SNHLY, FYNNEI. Trimming pared 0 bases from V and 3 bases from J, leaving 19 bases between. The CDR3 spans 18 residues.

The chain links TRBV27 to TRBJ1-2, with 8 positions matching TRBD1. Germline V gene lookup returns CDR1 MNHEY and CDR2 SMNVEV (reference sequence). Germline trimming cut 3 bases from V and 4 bases from J; bases unmatched to any gene: 7. This CDR3 comprises 15 residues. CDR3 amino acids: CASSFQGARGYGYTF. The DNA of the CDR3 is TGTGCCAGCAGTTTTCAGGGGGCGCGGGGCTATGGCTACACCTTC.

The J gene is TRBJ1-1, the V gene TRBV7-9; D is unresolved. In germline, CDR1 is SEHNR, CDR2 FQNEAQ (reference sequence). The V and J ends lost 7 bases and 3 bases respectively, with 15 bases between them. The CDR3 runs to 14 residues. The CDR3 loop reads CASTSWMGHTEAFF. CDR3 nucleotide sequence: TGTGCCAGCACCTCCTGGATGGGCCACACTGAAGCTTTCTTT.

The chain couples TRBV5-1 to TRBJ1-2, with D perhaps TRBD1 (5 bases). Looked up from germline, CDR1 is SGHRS and CDR2 is YFSETQ. This CDR3 contains 16 residues. V was pared by 3 bases and J by 3 bases, with 18 bases between. CDR3 coding DNA: TGCGCCAGCAGCTACGGGGGATCGGGGGGACACTATGGCTACACCTTC. Residues: CASSYGGSGGHYGYTF.

This clonotype was found a few times. This rearrangement joins TRBV5-1 to TRBJ2-3, with D possibly being TRBD1 (5 bases). V was cut by 5 bases and J by 0 bases, with 13 bases left in between. This CDR3 spans 15 amino acids. Germline CDR1 reads SGHRS; CDR2 reads YFSETQ. In DNA, the CDR3 is TGCGCCAGCAGTCAGACGACAGTAAGCACAGATACGCAGTATTTT. Its translation is CASSQTTVSTDTQYF.